The rows below give T cell receptor beta chains drawn from one sample of a study of identical twins. Each CDR3 protein is one row after TCRdb ran MiXCR on the 5' RACE reads. The profile shows under 300,000 distinct CDR3 sequences, about 13% of them singletons. The data also belong to a second study, concerning yellow fever vaccine responses in identical twins.

Sequenced input: memory (CD45RO+) T cells sorted from blood. These receptors all stem from a woman between 18 and 29 years old in good health. The CDR3 runs from the conserved cysteine through the conserved F or W. Fields, in order: V gene, J gene, CDR3 protein.

V: TRBV2
J: TRBJ1-5
CDR3: CAGSRDSNQPQHF

V: TRBV29-1
J: TRBJ2-7
CDR3: CSVVDALGTYEQYF

V: TRBV7-2
J: TRBJ2-2
CDR3: CASSSRLLAGMVGELFF

V: TRBV15
J: TRBJ2-2
CDR3: CATSEPNTGELFF

V: TRBV7-9
J: TRBJ1-1
CDR3: CASSPSRDNGAFF

V: TRBV7-2
J: TRBJ2-3
CDR3: CASSLSGRATDTQYF

V: TRBV12-5
J: TRBJ2-1
CDR3: CASGLVVAGGPNEQFF

V: TRBV3-1
J: TRBJ2-1
CDR3: CASSQDGTGYNEQFF

V: TRBV7-6
J: TRBJ1-1
CDR3: CASSSRVNTEAFF

V: TRBV5-6
J: TRBJ2-2
CDR3: CASSLGDSTGELFF

V: TRBV7-8
J: TRBJ2-3
CDR3: CASSSPPGARNTQYF

V: TRBV2
J: TRBJ2-5
CDR3: CASSGWTGNEETQYF

V: TRBV25-1
J: TRBJ1-4
CDR3: CASSESRRLNEKLFF

V: TRBV20-1
J: TRBJ2-3
CDR3: CSAPPGQISGRARDTQYF

V: TRBV11-2
J: TRBJ2-2
CDR3: CASSQTRGGTGELFF

V: TRBV11-1
J: TRBJ2-3
CDR3: CASSLAVFEVGGYGDTQYF

V: TRBV20-1
J: TRBJ2-5
CDR3: CSAEREPSAVTQYF

V: TRBV4-2
J: TRBJ2-5
CDR3: CASSQARAVAGATETQYF

V: TRBV9
J: TRBJ2-6
CDR3: CASTAPGANVLTF

V: TRBV7-2
J: TRBJ2-5
CDR3: CASSQTSGSRETQYF

V: TRBV7-2
J: TRBJ2-5
CDR3: CASSSRGWETQYF

V: TRBV10-2
J: TRBJ1-1
CDR3: CASMETLNTEAFF

V: TRBV5-6
J: TRBJ2-3
CDR3: CASSLGSGLTDTQYF

V: TRBV25-1
J: TRBJ2-2
CDR3: CASSSSGRGQSGELFF

V: TRBV6-1
J: TRBJ1-1
CDR3: CASSLQGMSTEAFF

V: TRBV11-2
J: TRBJ2-7
CDR3: CASSTSSYEQYF

V: TRBV28
J: TRBJ2-5
CDR3: CASSSLSGRGSYQETQYF

V: TRBV29-1
J: TRBJ2-5
CDR3: CSGLAGQETQYF

V: TRBV24-1
J: TRBJ2-3
CDR3: CATSDPWTGSTDTQYF

V: TRBV4-1
J: TRBJ2-1
CDR3: CASSRVGGSSYNEQFF

V: TRBV7-3
J: TRBJ2-7
CDR3: CASSLNAGGVYEQYF